The 10 T cell receptor beta chains below come from one sample, sequenced in a study of T cell responses to AZD1222 COVID-19 vaccine. Sequenced by immunoSEQ multiplex PCR; TCRdb stores in-frame clones only, minus some. The table shows more than 120,000 clones, with 75% to 90% occurring only once. The sequencing here drew on peripheral blood, taken 28 days after the second AZD1222 dose. These receptors were collected from an adult who received the AZD1222 COVID-19 vaccine.

This sequence joins TRBV6-6 and TRBJ1-2; D call uncertain. The CDR3 contains 12 residues. The V and J ends lost 2 bases and 7 bases respectively, with 8 bases between them. Germline values: CDR1 MNHNY, CDR2 SVGAGI (reference sequence). This chain's CDR3 is CASSYLESGYTF. CDR3 bases: TGTGCCAGCAGTTACCTGGAAAGTGGCTACACCTTC.

The V gene is TRBV18, the J gene TRBJ1-1; no firm D call. The CDR3 loop spans 16 amino acids. V lost 2 bases to trimming and J lost 6 bases, with 19 bases between them. Germline lookup yields CDR1 KGHSH and CDR2 LQKENI. DNA for the CDR3: TGTGCCAGCTCACCAGGGATGACCGGCGGAGTCGCTGAAGCTTTCTTT. Amino acid sequence: CASSPGMTGGVAEAFF.

The chain employs TRBV7-9 and TRBJ1-4; D may be TRBD1 (6 bases). Trimming took off 1 base at V and 3 bases at J, with 9 bases between the two ends. The length of the CDR3 is 15 residues. The V gene's germline CDR1 is SEHNR and CDR2 FQNEAQ (reference sequence). DNA for the CDR3: TGTGCCAGCAGCTTAGGTGGGGGGCCTAATGAAAAACTGTTTTTT. It is translated as CASSLGGGPNEKLFF.

The chain has TRBV6-6 and TRBJ1-5, with 7 positions matching TRBD1. Germline-derived CDR1 and CDR2 are MNHNY and SVGAGI (reference sequence). This CDR3 contains 13 residues. After removal of 6 bases from V and 4 bases from J, the junction contained 3 bases not matched to a gene. DNA for the CDR3: TGTGCCAGCAGCGTGACAGGGAATCAGCCCCAGCATTTT. Protein sequence: CASSVTGNQPQHF.

The rearrangement joins TRBV28 to TRBJ1-3; the D is unclear. The CDR3 spans 13 residues. The germline V gene encodes CDR1 MDHEN and CDR2 SYDVKM. V lost 3 bases to trimming and J lost 3 bases, with 6 bases between them. The DNA of the CDR3 is TGTGCCAGCAGTTTGACATTTGGAAACACCATATATTTT. This codes for CASSLTFGNTIYF.

The chain carries TRBV10-3 and TRBJ2-1; 11 nucleotides align to TRBD2. V was pared by 6 bases and J by 7 bases, with 8 bases of the junction left unmatched. Germline values: CDR1 ENHRY, CDR2 SYGVKD. The CDR3 extends over 15 amino acids. The CDR3 DNA reads TGTGCCATCAGGGATAGCGGGGGGGCCGGGAATGAGCAGTTCTTC. Protein sequence: CAIRDSGGAGNEQFF.

The genes are TRBV2 and TRBJ2-1, with 9 bases identical to TRBD2. Germline CDR1 SNHLY, CDR2 FYNNEI. The CDR3 loop spans 16 amino acids. V shed 6 bases and J 4 bases; nucleotides not matched to a gene: 10. As DNA, the CDR3 is TGTGCCAGCAGGGATGGGATAGCGGGAGCTTACAATGAGCAGTTCTTC. This encodes CASRDGIAGAYNEQFF.

V and J are TRBV14 and TRBJ2-3; D is possibly TRBD1 (6 bases). CDR1 SGHDN and CDR2 FVKESK come from the germline V gene. The CDR3 totals 17 residues. V lost 2 bases to trimming and J lost 0 bases, with 15 bases between them. CDR3 loop: CASSQTRGRGSTDTQYF. The CDR3 nucleotides read TGTGCCAGCAGCCAAACCCGAGGAAGGGGGAGCACAGATACGCAGTATTTT.

There are a few counts of this clone. This chain uses TRBV5-1 with TRBJ2-6, with a weak D call TRBD2 (6 bases). Between the trimmed V and J ends, which lost 7 bases and 0 bases, there was a span of 11 bases. The germline gives CDR1 SGHRS, CDR2 YFSETQ. The CDR3 length is 15 residues. CDR3 sequence (DNA): TGCGCCAGCTTCTACGGGAGCTCTGGGGCCAACGTCCTGACTTTC. Its protein is CASFYGSSGANVLTF.

V is TRBV4-2 and J is TRBJ2-5, with 12 bases fitting TRBD1. Trimming removed 0 bases from V and 7 bases from J; junction bases left unmatched: 6. Germline V lookup: CDR1 LGHNA, CDR2 YNFKEQ. This CDR3 region has 16 residues. The CDR3 loop is CASSQDLGTGGSTQYF. DNA for the CDR3: TGTGCCAGCAGCCAAGATTTGGGGACAGGGGGCTCGACCCAGTACTTC.